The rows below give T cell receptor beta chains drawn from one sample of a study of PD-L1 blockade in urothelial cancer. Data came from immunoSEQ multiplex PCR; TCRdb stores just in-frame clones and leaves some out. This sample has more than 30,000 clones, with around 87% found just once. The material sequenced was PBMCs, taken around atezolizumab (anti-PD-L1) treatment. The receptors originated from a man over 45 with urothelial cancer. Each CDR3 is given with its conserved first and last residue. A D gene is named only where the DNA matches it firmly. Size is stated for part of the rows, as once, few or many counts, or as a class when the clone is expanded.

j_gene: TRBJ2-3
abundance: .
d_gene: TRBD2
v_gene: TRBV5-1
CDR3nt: TGCGCCAGCAGCCCGGGACTAGCGGGGAGCACAGATACGCAGTATTTT
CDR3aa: CASSPGLAGSTDTQYF

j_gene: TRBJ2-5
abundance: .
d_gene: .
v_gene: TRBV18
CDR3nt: TGTGCCAGCTCACCACCCAGGGTTAACGGGCAAGAGACCCAGTACTTC
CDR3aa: CASSPPRVNGQETQYF

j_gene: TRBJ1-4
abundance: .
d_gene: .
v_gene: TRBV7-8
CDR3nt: TGTGCCAGCAGCTTATCTCCAGGGGTGGAACTGTTTTTT
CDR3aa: CASSLSPGVELFF

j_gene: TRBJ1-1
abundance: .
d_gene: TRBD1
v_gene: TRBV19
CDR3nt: TGTGCCAGTAGTGACCCAAGAGGACAGGGGGCAACTGAAGCTTTCTTT
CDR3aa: CASSDPRGQGATEAFF

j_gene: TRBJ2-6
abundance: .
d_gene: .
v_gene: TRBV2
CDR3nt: TGTGCCGGCAAAGAGAGTGGGGCCAACGTCCTGACTTTC
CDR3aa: CAGKESGANVLTF

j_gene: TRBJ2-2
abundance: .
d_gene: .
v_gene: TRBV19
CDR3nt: TGTGCCAGTAACCCGGGACTGAACACCGGGGAGCTGTTTTTT
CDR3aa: CASNPGLNTGELFF

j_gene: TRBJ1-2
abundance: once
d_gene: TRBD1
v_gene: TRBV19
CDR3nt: TGTGCCAGTAGCCCCGACAGGGGCTATGGCTACACCTTC
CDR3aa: CASSPDRGYGYTF

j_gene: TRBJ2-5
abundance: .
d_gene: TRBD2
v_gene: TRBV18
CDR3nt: TGTGCCAGCTCATTCAGCGGGGGGACGGAGACCCAGTACTTC
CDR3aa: CASSFSGGTETQYF

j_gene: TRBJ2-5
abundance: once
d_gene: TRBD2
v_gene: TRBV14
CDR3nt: TGTGCCAGCAGCCCGGGACTACAAGAGACCCAGTACTTC
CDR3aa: CASSPGLQETQYF

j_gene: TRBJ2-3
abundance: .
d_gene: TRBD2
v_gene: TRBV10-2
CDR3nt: TGCGCCAGCAGTGAGATACCTTATGGACTAGCGGATAGCACAGATACGCAGTATTTT
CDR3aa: CASSEIPYGLADSTDTQYF

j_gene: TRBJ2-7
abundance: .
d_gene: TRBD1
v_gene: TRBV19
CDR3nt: TGTGCCAGTAGTATTATGACAGGGGGAAGGTACGAGCAGTACTTC
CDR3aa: CASSIMTGGRYEQYF

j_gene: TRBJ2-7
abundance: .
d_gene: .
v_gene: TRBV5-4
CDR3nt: TGTGCCAGCAGCCCTGGTCTGGGCACCTACGAGCAGTACTTC
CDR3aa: CASSPGLGTYEQYF

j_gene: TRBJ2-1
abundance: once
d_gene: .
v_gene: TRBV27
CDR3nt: TGTGCCAGCAGTGCCGGGACTGCCTACAATGAGCAGTTCTTC
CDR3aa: CASSAGTAYNEQFF

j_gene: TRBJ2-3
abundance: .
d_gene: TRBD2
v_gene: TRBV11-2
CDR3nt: TGTGCCAGCAGCTTACGACTAGCGGGGACTAGCACAGATACGCAGTATTTT
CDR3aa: CASSLRLAGTSTDTQYF

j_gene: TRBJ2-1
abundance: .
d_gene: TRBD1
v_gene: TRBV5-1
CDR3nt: TGCGCCAGCAGCTTGCGACAGGGGGTCTACAATGAGCAGTTCTTC
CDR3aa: CASSLRQGVYNEQFF

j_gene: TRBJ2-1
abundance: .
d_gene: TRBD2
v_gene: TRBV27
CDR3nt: TGTGCCAGCAGTTCAAGGGGACTAGCGGGAGGGGATGAGCAGTTCTTC
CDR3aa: CASSSRGLAGGDEQFF

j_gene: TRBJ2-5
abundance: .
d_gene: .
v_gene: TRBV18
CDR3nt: TGTGCCAGCTCACTGACAGGGGACGGTGGGAGGGCCCGAAAGACCCAGTACTTC
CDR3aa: CASSLTGDGGRARKTQYF

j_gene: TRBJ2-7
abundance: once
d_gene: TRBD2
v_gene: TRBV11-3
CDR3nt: TGTGCCAGCAGCCACGGCGGGAGCTCCTACGAGCAGTACTTC
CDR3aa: CASSHGGSSYEQYF

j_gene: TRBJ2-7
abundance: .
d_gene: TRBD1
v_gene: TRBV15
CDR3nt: TGTGCCACCAGCAGAACCGGGACAGGGCTTTACGAGCAGTACTTC
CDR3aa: CATSRTGTGLYEQYF

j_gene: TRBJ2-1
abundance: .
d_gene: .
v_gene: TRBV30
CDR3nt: TGTGCCTGGAGCGCTAGCTCCTACAATGAGCAGTTCTTC
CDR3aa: CAWSASSYNEQFF

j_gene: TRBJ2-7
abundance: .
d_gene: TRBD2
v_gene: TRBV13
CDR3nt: TGTGCCAGCAGCTTACGACTAGCGGGAGCCCCGCAGTACTTC
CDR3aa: CASSLRLAGAPQYF

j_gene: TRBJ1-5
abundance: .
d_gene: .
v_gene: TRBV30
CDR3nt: TGTGCCTGGAGTGGACAGTCACATCAGCCCCAGCATTTT
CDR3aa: CAWSGQSHQPQHF

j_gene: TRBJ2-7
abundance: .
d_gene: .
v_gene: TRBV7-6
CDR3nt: TGTGCCAGCAGCTTAGATCCAGGCTCCTACGAGCAGTACTTC
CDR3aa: CASSLDPGSYEQYF

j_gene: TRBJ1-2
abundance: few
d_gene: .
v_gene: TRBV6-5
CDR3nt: TGTGCCAGCAGACCCCTTAGGGGGGGCTACACCTTC
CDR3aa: CASRPLRGGYTF

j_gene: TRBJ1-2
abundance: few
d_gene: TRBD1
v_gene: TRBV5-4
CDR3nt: TGTGCCAGCAGCTGGGACAGGGGTAACGGCTACACCTTC
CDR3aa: CASSWDRGNGYTF

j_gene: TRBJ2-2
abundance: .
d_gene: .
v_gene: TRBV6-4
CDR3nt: TGTGCCAGCAGTGACCAGGCGAACACCGGGGAGCTGTTTTTT
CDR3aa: CASSDQANTGELFF

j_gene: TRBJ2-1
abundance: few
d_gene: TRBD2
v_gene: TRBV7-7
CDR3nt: TGTGCCAGCAGCTTAGATTGGGGGGGTGGTAATGAGCAGTTCTTC
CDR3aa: CASSLDWGGGNEQFF

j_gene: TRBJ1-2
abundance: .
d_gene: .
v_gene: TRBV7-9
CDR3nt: TGTGCCAGCAGCTTAGTAGCGGCAGGCTATGGCTACACCTTC
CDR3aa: CASSLVAAGYGYTF

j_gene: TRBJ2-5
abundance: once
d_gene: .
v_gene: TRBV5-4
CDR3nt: TGTGCCAGCAGCGTGAACAACCAAGAGACCCAGTACTTC
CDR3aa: CASSVNNQETQYF

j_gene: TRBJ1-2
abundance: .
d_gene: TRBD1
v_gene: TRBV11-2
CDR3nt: TGTGCCAGCAGCCCTAGGGGACAGTGGATTGACTATGGCTACACCTTC
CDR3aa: CASSPRGQWIDYGYTF

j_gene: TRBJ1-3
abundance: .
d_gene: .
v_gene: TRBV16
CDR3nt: TGTGCCAGCACCACGTTACAGGGTAGCTCTGGAAACACCATATATTTT
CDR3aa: CASTTLQGSSGNTIYF

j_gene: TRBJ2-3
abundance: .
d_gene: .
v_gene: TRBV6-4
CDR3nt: TGTGCCAGCAGTGAAAAAACTCAGGGCGCAGATACGCAGTATTTT
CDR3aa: CASSEKTQGADTQYF

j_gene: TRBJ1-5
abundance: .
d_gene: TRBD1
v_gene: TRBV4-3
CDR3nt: TGCGCCAGCAGCCAAGGACAGGGGGCAAATCAGCCCCAGCATTTT
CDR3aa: CASSQGQGANQPQHF

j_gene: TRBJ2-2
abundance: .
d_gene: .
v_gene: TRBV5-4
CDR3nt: TGTGCCAGCAGCCTGGGACATTCGAACACCGGGGAGCTGTTTTTT
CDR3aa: CASSLGHSNTGELFF

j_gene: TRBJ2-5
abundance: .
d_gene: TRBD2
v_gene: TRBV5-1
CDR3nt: TGCGCCAGCAGCTTGGAACCAGCGGGAGGGAGTCTCGCCCAGTACTTC
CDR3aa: CASSLEPAGGSLAQYF

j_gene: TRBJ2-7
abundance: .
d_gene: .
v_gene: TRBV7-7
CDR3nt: TGTGCTAGCAGCCCGGGACACTCCTACGAGCAGTACTTC
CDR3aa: CASSPGHSYEQYF

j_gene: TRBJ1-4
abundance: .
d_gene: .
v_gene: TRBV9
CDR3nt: TGTGCCAGCAGCGTAGTCGGGAGACCCGATGAAAAACTGTTTTTT
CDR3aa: CASSVVGRPDEKLFF

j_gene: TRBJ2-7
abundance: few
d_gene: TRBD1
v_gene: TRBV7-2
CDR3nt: TGTGCCAGCGTCCACAGGGGGTCCCTCGAGCAGTACTTC
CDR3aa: CASVHRGSLEQYF

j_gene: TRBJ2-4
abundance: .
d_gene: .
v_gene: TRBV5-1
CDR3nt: TGCGCCAGCAGCCTGGATGTACTAGCCAAAAACATTCAGTACTTC
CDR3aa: CASSLDVLAKNIQYF

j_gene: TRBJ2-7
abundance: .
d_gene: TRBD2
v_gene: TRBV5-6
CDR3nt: TGTGCCAGCAGCTCTGAGCGGGGCCTGGAGCAGTACTTC
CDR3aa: CASSSERGLEQYF

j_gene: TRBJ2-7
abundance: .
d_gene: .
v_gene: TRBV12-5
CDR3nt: TGTGCTAGTGGTTTGGAGGGAGGCCATTACGAGCAGTACTTC
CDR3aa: CASGLEGGHYEQYF

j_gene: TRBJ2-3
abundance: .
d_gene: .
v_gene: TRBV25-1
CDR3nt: TGTGCCAGCAGTGAATATATTAAGGGAGTCACAGATACGCAGTATTTT
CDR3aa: CASSEYIKGVTDTQYF

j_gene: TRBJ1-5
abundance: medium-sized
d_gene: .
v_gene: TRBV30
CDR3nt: TGTGCCTGCGGTGATCAGCCCCAGCATTTT
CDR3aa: CACGDQPQHF

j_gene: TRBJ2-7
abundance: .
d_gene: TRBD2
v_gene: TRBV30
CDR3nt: TGTGCCTGGGGGACTAGCGGCTCCTACGAGCAGTACTTC
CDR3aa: CAWGTSGSYEQYF

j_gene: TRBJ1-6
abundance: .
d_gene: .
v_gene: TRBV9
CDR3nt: TGTGCCAGCAGCGCGGGGGATGTTGTAGATAATTCACCCCTCCACTTT
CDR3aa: CASSAGDVVDNSPLHF

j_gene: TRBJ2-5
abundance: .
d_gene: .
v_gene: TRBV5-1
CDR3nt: TGCGCCAGCAGCTTGGTTGGGGCGCGTGAGACCCAGTACTTC
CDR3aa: CASSLVGARETQYF

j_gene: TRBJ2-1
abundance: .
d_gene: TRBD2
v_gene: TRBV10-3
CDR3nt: TGTGCCATCCTTAACAGCGGGGGCCCTTACAATGAGCAGTTCTTC
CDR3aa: CAILNSGGPYNEQFF

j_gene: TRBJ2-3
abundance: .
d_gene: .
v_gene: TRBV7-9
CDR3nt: TGTGCCAGCAGCACGCGGACGGGGAGCCCAGATACGCAGTATTTT
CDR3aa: CASSTRTGSPDTQYF

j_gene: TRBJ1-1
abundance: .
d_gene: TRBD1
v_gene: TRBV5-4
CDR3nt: TGTGCCAGCAGCCGACAGGGAAACACTGAAGCTTTCTTT
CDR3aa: CASSRQGNTEAFF

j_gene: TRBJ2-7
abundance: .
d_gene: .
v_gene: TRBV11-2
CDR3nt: TGTGCCAGCAGCTCCCCAACAGAGCCCTACGAGCAGTACTTC
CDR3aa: CASSSPTEPYEQYF

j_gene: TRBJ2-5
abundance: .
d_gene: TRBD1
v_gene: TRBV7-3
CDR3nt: TGTGCCAGCAGCCCGGGTAACAGACAGGGGGCGGAGACCCAGTACTTC
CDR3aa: CASSPGNRQGAETQYF

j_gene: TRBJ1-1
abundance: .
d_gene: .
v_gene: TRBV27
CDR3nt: TGTGCCAGCAGTTTAGGGGGCAGTTACACTGAAGCTTTCTTT
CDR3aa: CASSLGGSYTEAFF

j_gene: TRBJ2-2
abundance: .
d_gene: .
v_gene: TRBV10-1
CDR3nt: TGCGCCAGCAGTGTTGGTGGGGCCAGCACCGGGGAGCTGTTTTTT
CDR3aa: CASSVGGASTGELFF

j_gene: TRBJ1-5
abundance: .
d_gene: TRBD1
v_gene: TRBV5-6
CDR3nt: TGTGCCAGCAGCTCCGGACAGGCCCTCAATCAGCCCCAGCATTTT
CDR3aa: CASSSGQALNQPQHF

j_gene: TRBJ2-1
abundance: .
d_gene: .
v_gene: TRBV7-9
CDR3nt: TGTGCCAGCCTACTTACTAGCCGCGATGAGCAGTTCTTC
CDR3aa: CASLLTSRDEQFF

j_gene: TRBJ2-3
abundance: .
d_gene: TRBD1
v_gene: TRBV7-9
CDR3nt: TGTGCCAGCAGCCGAGGGACAGGGGGCGTGTATACGCAGTATTTT
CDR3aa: CASSRGTGGVYTQYF

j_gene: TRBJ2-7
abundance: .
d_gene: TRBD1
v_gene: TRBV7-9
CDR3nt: TGTGCCAGCAGCTCCGGGACAGGATACGAGCAGTACTTC
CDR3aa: CASSSGTGYEQYF

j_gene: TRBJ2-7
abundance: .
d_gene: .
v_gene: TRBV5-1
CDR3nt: TGCGCCAGCAGCCTGGACAGTCACTCCTACGAGCAGTACTTC
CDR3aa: CASSLDSHSYEQYF

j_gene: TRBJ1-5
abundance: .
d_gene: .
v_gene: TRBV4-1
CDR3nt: TGCGCCAGCAGCCAAGGCGGGGTGATAGGTATTCAGCCCCAGCATTTT
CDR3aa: CASSQGGVIGIQPQHF

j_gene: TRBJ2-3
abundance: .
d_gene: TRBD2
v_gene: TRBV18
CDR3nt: TGTGCCAGCTCACCACCACCCACGACTAGCGGGAGGAGCACAGATACGCAGTATTTT
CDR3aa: CASSPPPTTSGRSTDTQYF